A single sample is the source of the 24 T cell receptor beta chains below, sequenced in a study of control samples from healthy donors and cancer patients. The repertoire was sequenced with immunoSEQ multiplex PCR; TCRdb's copy has only in-frame clones and lacks some. The sample records 90,000 to 150,000 clones, around 88% being singletons. The specimen was blood. These receptors originate from a middle-aged man in good health.

The chain joins TRBV3-1 (or the pseudogene TRBV3-2) to TRBJ1-1; D is possibly TRBD1 (6 bases). Germline CDR1 LGHDT, CDR2 YNNKEL (reference sequence). The CDR3 is 13 amino acids. The V end was cut by 4 bases, the J end by 10 bases, with 16 bases between. CDR3 coding DNA: TGTGCCAGCAGCCGGACAGTTAATTCTGGAGCTTTCTTT. This sequence encodes CASSRTVNSGAFF.

This chain links TRBV5-8 with TRBJ1-6, with D possibly matching TRBD1 (6 bases). Trimming took 3 bases from V and 7 from J, leaving 11 bases between them. Germline-derived CDR1 and CDR2 are SGHTS and YDEGEE. CDR3 length: 14 residues. In DNA, the CDR3 is TGTGCCAGCAGCTGGCCGGGGGCGAATTCACCCCTCCACTTT. It is translated as CASSWPGANSPLHF. Variable domain in full (rest from reference TRBV5-8 and TRBJ1-6): EAGVTQSPTHLIKTRGQQATLRCSPISGHTSVYWYQQALGLGLQFLLWYDEGEERNRGNFPPRFSGRQFPNYSSELNVNALELEDSALYLCASSWPGANSPLHFGNGTRLTVT.

The chain recombines TRBV3-1 (or the pseudogene TRBV3-2) with TRBJ2-5, with no clear D. Germline V CDR1 and CDR2: LGHDT, YNNKEL (reference sequence). Trimming left V 0 bases short and J 0 bases short, with 14 bases between. The CDR3 covers 17 residues. This chain's CDR3 is CASSQDKRALYQETQYF. CDR3 bases: TGTGCCAGCAGCCAAGATAAAAGGGCCTTGTACCAAGAGACCCAGTACTTC.

V is TRBV18 and J is TRBJ2-3, with TRBD2 identical over 9 bases. The germline V gene has CDR1 KGHSH and CDR2 LQKENI. The J segment lost 0 bases and the V segment lost 5 bases, leaving 3 bases of the junction unmatched. The CDR3 sequence is 15 residues long. The CDR3 DNA sequence: TGTGCCAGCTCATCTAGCGGGGCGAGCACAGATACGCAGTATTTT. Protein sequence: CASSSSGASTDTQYF.

The J gene is TRBJ1-1, the V gene TRBV27; possible D gene TRBD1, 5 bases. CDR3 length: 14 amino acids. Germline V gene lookup returns CDR1 MNHEY and CDR2 SMNVEV (reference sequence). Trimming stripped 6 bases from V and 1 base from J, with 12 bases between. CDR3 residues: CASSQYQGNTEAFF. In DNA form, the CDR3 reads TGTGCCAGCAGCCAATATCAGGGGAACACTGAAGCTTTCTTT.

V and J are TRBV10-2 and TRBJ2-1; D possibly corresponds to TRBD2 (6 bases). The CDR3 is 13 residues long. The V and J ends lost 5 bases and 6 bases respectively, with 11 bases between them. The germline gives CDR1 WSHSY, CDR2 SAAADI. The CDR3 is CASSNGAGNEQFF. The CDR3 DNA reads as TGCGCCAGCAGTAACGGAGCGGGCAATGAGCAGTTCTTC.

The rearrangement joins TRBV12-3 or TRBV12-4 to TRBJ2-3; 9 positions match TRBD1. The CDR3 covers 13 residues. V lost 5 bases to trimming and J lost 9 bases; unmatched junction nucleotides: 6. The CDR3 region has the DNA TGTGCCAGCAGTCTAGGACAGGGGAGGACGCAGTATTTT. Its translation: CASSLGQGRTQYF.

This clone was counted once. This chain connects TRBV24-1 to TRBJ2-1; 9 nucleotides agree with TRBD2. The germline gives CDR1 KGHDR, CDR2 SFDVKD. This CDR3 region has 17 residues. J gave up 6 bases and V 3 bases, and 11 bases lay outside the gene matches. CDR3 DNA sequence: TGTGCCACCAGTGATCGCCAGGGGACTAGCTACGGCAATGAGCAGTTCTTC. It codes for CATSDRQGTSYGNEQFF.

The V and J genes are TRBV6-2 or TRBV6-3 and TRBJ2-7; TRBD1 matches at 12 bases. There are 16 residues in the CDR3. The germline V gene has CDR1 MNHEY and CDR2 SVGEGT. Trimming removed 4 bases from V and 7 bases from J; junction bases left unmatched: 11. The CDR3, as DNA: TGTGCCAGCAGTTCCTCCGCGGGACAGGGGGCTGGTGAGCAGTACTTC. Its protein product is CASSSSAGQGAGEQYF.

V gene TRBV6-6 combines with J gene TRBJ2-1, with D possibly matching TRBD1 (5 bases). CDR3 size: 12 residues. Germline V gene lookup returns CDR1 MNHNY and CDR2 SVGAGI (reference sequence). V lost 3 bases, J lost 10 bases, and 10 bases lay in between. For the CDR3, the DNA is TGTGCCAGCAGTTATGAGCAGGGCGAGCAGTTCTTC. This translates into CASSYEQGEQFF.

This rearrangement joins TRBV28 to TRBJ1-2, with D unclear. In germline, CDR1 is MDHEN, CDR2 SYDVKM. V was pared by 5 bases and J by 7 bases, with 8 bases between. CDR3 size: 11 residues. In DNA form, the CDR3 reads TGTGCCAGCAGTCTGTCTTTTGGCTACACCTTC. Translating it yields CASSLSFGYTF.

The J gene is TRBJ1-1, the V gene TRBV5-6; D unclear. V gave up 4 bases and J gave up 0 bases, with 10 bases separating them. CDR3 size: 14 residues. The germline V gene encodes CDR1 SGHDT and CDR2 YYEEEE. Written as DNA, the CDR3 is TGTGCCAGCAGCACATATTTCATGAACACTGAAGCTTTCTTT. Protein product: CASSTYFMNTEAFF.

The genes are TRBV7-9 and TRBJ2-6, with D possibly being TRBD2 (5 bases). This CDR3 has 17 amino acids. With 1 base removed from V and 0 bases from J, the gap between germline ends came to 10 bases. In germline, CDR1 is SEHNR, CDR2 FQNEAQ (reference sequence). The CDR3: CASSLGSAVSGANVLTF. The DNA for the CDR3 is TGTGCCAGCAGCTTAGGATCAGCGGTCTCTGGGGCCAACGTCCTGACTTTC.

J is TRBJ2-3 and V is TRBV7-2; the match to TRBD1 covers 7 bases. The CDR3 is 14 amino acids. V dropped 4 bases and J dropped 1; count of bases not matched to a gene: 2. The germline gives CDR1 SGHTA, CDR2 FQGNSA. This CDR3 is CASSYGTGTDTQYF. The CDR3 bases are TGTGCCAGCAGCTACGGGACAGGCACAGATACGCAGTATTTT.

This clone was detected once. This chain links TRBV7-8 with TRBJ1-4, with TRBD1 matching over 10 bases. Germline V gene sequence: CDR1 SGHVS, CDR2 FQNEAQ. The CDR3 covers 16 residues. J was trimmed by 10 bases and V by 2 bases; bases with no gene match: 10. The CDR3 protein is CASSLRDRGPDGKLFF. CDR3 DNA sequence: TGTGCCAGCAGCTTACGGGACAGGGGACCCGACGGAAAACTGTTTTTT.

The gene calls are TRBV12-3 or TRBV12-4 and TRBJ1-4, with D possibly matching TRBD1 (5 bases). V lost 8 bases to trimming and J lost 5 bases, with 12 bases between them. This CDR3 spans 13 amino acids. The CDR3 protein is CASGGTENEKLFF. The CDR3, as DNA: TGTGCCAGCGGGGGGACCGAGAATGAAAAACTGTTTTTT.

This chain uses TRBV24-1 with TRBJ2-3; 11 bases align to TRBD1. V trimming: 3 bases; J trimming: 3 bases; junction bases outside the gene matches: 4. The germline V gene has CDR1 KGHDR and CDR2 SFDVKD. This CDR3 comprises 16 residues. CDR3 protein: CATSDPGQGETDTQYF. The CDR3 region has the DNA TGTGCCACCAGTGATCCGGGACAGGGGGAGACAGATACGCAGTATTTT.

The V call is TRBV18, the J call TRBJ2-3, with 11 bases aligning to TRBD2. This CDR3 is built from 15 residues. Per the germline V gene, CDR1 is KGHSH and CDR2 is LQKENI. Trimming at V came to 4 bases and at J to 2 bases, leaving 2 bases not matched to a gene. The CDR3: CASSLSGGATDTQYF. The CDR3 DNA sequence: TGTGCCAGCTCACTTAGCGGGGGGGCCACAGATACGCAGTATTTT.

This clone has a handful of counts. The genes are TRBV18 and TRBJ2-5; TRBD2 matches at 12 bases. This CDR3 region has 15 residues. Germline CDR1 reads KGHSH; CDR2 reads LQKENI. With 4 bases clipped from V and 7 bases from J, the junction kept 7 bases outside the gene matches. The CDR3 sequence: CASSRTSGASGTQYF. CDR3 DNA: TGTGCCAGCTCACGGACTAGCGGGGCCTCCGGGACCCAGTACTTC.

The chain uses TRBV7-9 and TRBJ1-6, with D maybe TRBD1 (5 bases). Germline values: CDR1 SEHNR, CDR2 FQNEAQ (reference sequence). This CDR3 spans 16 amino acids. V was trimmed by 1 base and J by 5 bases, leaving 12 bases between them. CDR3 sequence: CASSLEPQGNNSPLHF. CDR3 DNA sequence: TGTGCCAGCAGCTTAGAACCCCAGGGAAATAATTCACCCCTCCACTTT.

The gene calls are TRBV25-1 and TRBJ2-6, with a tentative D call TRBD1 (5 bases). Trimming removed 5 bases at V and 0 bases at J, with 17 bases between. This CDR3 region has 18 residues. Per germline, CDR1 MGHDK and CDR2 SYGVNS. CDR3 amino acids: CASSKIGQGSSGANVLTF. DNA for the CDR3: TGTGCCAGCAGTAAAATTGGGCAGGGAAGCTCTGGGGCCAACGTCCTGACTTTC.

The chain links TRBV5-1 to TRBJ1-1; D is ambiguous. Trimming shortened V by 1 base and J by 8 bases, and 9 bases separated the two germline ends. The CDR3 is made up of 12 amino acids. CDR1 is SGHRS and CDR2 is YFSETQ in the germline V gene. This CDR3 is CASSLTTREAFF. The CDR3 bases are TGCGCCAGCAGCTTGACGACCAGGGAAGCTTTCTTT.

J is TRBJ1-2 and V is TRBV5-1, with D hard to call. Trimming removed 0 bases at V and 8 bases at J, with 8 bases between. This CDR3 contains 12 residues. CDR1 and CDR2 from the germline V gene are SGHRS and YFSETQ. This CDR3 is CASSLDMRGYTF. The CDR3 DNA reads TGCGCCAGCAGCTTGGACATGAGGGGCTACACCTTC.

J is TRBJ2-1 and V is TRBV6-5; 11 nucleotides match TRBD2. V lost 9 bases to trimming and J lost 4 bases; unmatched junction nucleotides: 5. Germline CDR1 reads MNHEY; CDR2 reads SVGAGI. This CDR3 has 14 residues. This CDR3 is CASRLAGKYNEQFF. The CDR3 DNA reads as TGTGCCAGTCGACTAGCGGGAAAATACAATGAGCAGTTCTTC.